These T cell receptor beta chains were read from a single sample in a study of blood T cell repertoires in COVID-19. TCRdb's table, derived via immunoSEQ multiplex PCR, lists solely in-frame clones and lacks some. The profile shows nearly 250,000 clones, more than 75% of them singletons. Sequences were obtained from peripheral blood. These receptors all stem from an elderly woman with COVID-19, enrolled during active disease. Both conserved end residues are part of each CDR3. D genes are given only for firm matches. The listing skips clone size in some rows; elsewhere it reads once, few, many or a size class.

CDR3 DNA	CDR3 protein	V gene	D gene	J gene	clone size
TGTGCCAGCAGCCAAGATCTTGGGCTTGCCCGGGGGGCTTTCTTT	CASSQDLGLARGAFF	TRBV3-1/TRBV3-2	.	TRBJ1-1	.
TGTGCCAGCAGCCAAGTCGTGGGCAGGGCTAACAATGAGCAGTTCTTC	CASSQVVGRANNEQFF	TRBV14	.	TRBJ2-1	.
TGTGCCAGTAGCCTCATGCAGGCCGGGGAGCTGTTTTTT	CASSLMQAGELFF	TRBV19	.	TRBJ2-2	once
TGCGCCAGCAGCCCGCGTTGGAGGGGGAACACTGAAGCTTTCTTT	CASSPRWRGNTEAFF	TRBV5-1	.	TRBJ1-1	.
TGTGCCAGCAGCCGAAGGGGTAATCAGCCCCAGCATTTT	CASSRRGNQPQHF	TRBV6-5	.	TRBJ1-5	few
TGTGCCAGTAGTATAGGTAGCGCCCAAGAGACCCAGTACTTC	CASSIGSAQETQYF	TRBV19	.	TRBJ2-5	.
TGTGCCAGCAGCCAGTCTAGCGGGGTAGGCACAGATACGCAGTATTTT	CASSQSSGVGTDTQYF	TRBV3-1/TRBV3-2	TRBD2	TRBJ2-3	.
TGTGCCAGCAGCAAGAGACGGACAGGGGGCCTACAAAACACCGGGGAGCTGTTTTTT	CASSKRRTGGLQNTGELFF	TRBV5-4	TRBD1	TRBJ2-2	few
TGTGCCAGCAGCTTGGTAGGGGCCCATGGCTACACCTTC	CASSLVGAHGYTF	TRBV5-4	.	TRBJ1-2	.
TGCGCCAGCAGCCCGGACAGGGGCGATCAGCCCCAGCATTTT	CASSPDRGDQPQHF	TRBV5-1	TRBD1	TRBJ1-5	.
TGCGCCAGCAGTGACCGGGTTGGCACCGGGGAGCTGTTTTTT	CASSDRVGTGELFF	TRBV10-1	.	TRBJ2-2	.
TGTGCCACCAAAGACAGGGGGAGTCAGCCCCAGCATTTT	CATKDRGSQPQHF	TRBV19	TRBD1	TRBJ1-5	.
TGTGCCAGCAGTTTATCTACAGGGGGCAAGTATGGCTACACCTTC	CASSLSTGGKYGYTF	TRBV28	TRBD1	TRBJ1-2	.
TGTGCCAGCAGCTTCAGCGGGACAGGGGGCAATCAGCCCCAGCATTTT	CASSFSGTGGNQPQHF	TRBV5-5	TRBD1	TRBJ1-5	.
TGTGCCAGCAGACAGGATGAAATTGGAGACACCATATATTTT	CASRQDEIGDTIYF	TRBV6-6	.	TRBJ1-3	once
TGTGCCAGCGGGTGGACAGGGATCAATGAGCAGTTCTTC	CASGWTGINEQFF	TRBV12-3/TRBV12-4	TRBD1	TRBJ2-1	once
TGTGCCAGCAAGGCTGACAGGGCCTTGTACCAAGAGACCCAGTACTTC	CASKADRALYQETQYF	TRBV2	TRBD1	TRBJ2-5	.
TGTGCCATCAGTGAAGCTCGAAATGAGCAGTTCTTC	CAISEARNEQFF	TRBV10-3	.	TRBJ2-1	.